This T cell receptor beta chain was recorded in a study of T cell responses to AZD1222 COVID-19 vaccine. Overall study: Pooled samples include second doses given at about 4 or 12 weeks. General study results and limits: Only a handful of AZD1222 recipients, more than 5 in all, had baseline seropositivity.

Comment on this clone: Its antigen is undetermined.

Here immunoSEQ multiplex PCR was the method, and the copy in TCRdb shows in-frame clones only, minus some. The sample carries more than 85,000 clones, approximately 83% recorded once. Germline loops: CDR1 MGHRA, CDR2 YSYEKL. With 1 base removed from V and 0 bases from J, the gap between germline ends came to 9 bases. There are 16 residues in the CDR3. The V gene is TRBV4-1, the J gene TRBJ1-4, with a possible D match to TRBD1 (5 bases). The sequence came from an adult in good health. The input for sequencing was peripheral blood, taken on day 0 of AZD1222 vaccination. In DNA form, the CDR3 reads TGCGCCAGCAGCCAAGGGGGACGATCAACTAATGAAAAACTGTTTTTT. It translates to CASSQGGRSTNEKLFF.